The 21 T cell receptor beta chains reported below all come from one sample, sequenced in a study of STAT3 mutations in large granular lymphocyte leukemia. No antigen is known for these receptors. Study-wide findings and caveats: Every T-cell large granular lymphocyte leukemia patient had at least one immunodominant TCR beta clonotype.

TCRdb's copy holds only in-frame clones and misses some; the assay was immunoSEQ multiplex PCR. The sample records about 42,000 clones, roughly 81% being singletons. The sequenced sample consisted of PBMCs. The receptors shown here come from a human donor with T large granular lymphocyte leukemia. Some clones in this sample may be carry-over from other donors' samples.

This chain connects TRBV6-5 to TRBJ1-2, with TRBD1 matching 8 bases. Germline loops: CDR1 MNHEY, CDR2 SVGAGI. The CDR3 is made up of 13 amino acids. Unmatched junction bases numbered 4, after V lost 6 bases and J lost 4 bases. CDR3 sequence: CASRKTGVYGYTF. The CDR3 DNA reads as TGTGCCAGCAGAAAGACAGGGGTCTATGGCTACACCTTC.

The gene calls are TRBV7-9 and TRBJ2-2; D perhaps matches TRBD1 (6 bases). V shed 5 bases and J shed 2 bases, with 12 bases lying between them. The CDR3 is 15 residues long. Germline lookup yields CDR1 SEHNR and CDR2 FQNEAQ (reference sequence). The CDR3 protein is CASSPTGLNTGELFF. The CDR3 DNA is TGTGCCAGCAGCCCAACAGGGCTCAACACCGGGGAGCTGTTTTTT.

This chain uses TRBV6-6 with TRBJ1-5; no reliable D call. The germline V gene encodes CDR1 MNHNY and CDR2 SVGAGI (reference sequence). The V and J ends lost 2 bases and 0 bases respectively, with 11 bases between them. The CDR3 totals 16 residues. The DNA for the CDR3 is TGTGCCAGCAGTTACGTGGGCAGCTTTAGCAATCAGCCCCAGCATTTT. It translates to CASSYVGSFSNQPQHF.

This clone has only one observation. V and J are TRBV5-4 and TRBJ2-5, with TRBD1 identical over 10 bases. Germline CDR1 is SGHNT and CDR2 is YYREEE (reference sequence). V was pared by 4 bases and J by 0 bases, with 3 bases of the junction left unmatched. This CDR3 has 15 amino acids. CDR3 nucleotide sequence: TGTGCCAGCAGCCTGGACAGGGGGTACCAAGAGACCCAGTACTTC. Protein: CASSLDRGYQETQYF.

The chain uses TRBV19 and TRBJ1-2; D unresolved. The CDR3 runs 13 residues. Germline values: CDR1 LNHDA, CDR2 SQIVND (reference sequence). V was pared by 5 bases and J by 8 bases, with 15 bases between. In DNA form, the CDR3 reads TGTGCCAGTAGTTATATCATGGAGGGAGGCTACACCTTC. The encoded protein is CASSYIMEGGYTF.

This rearrangement joins TRBV2 to TRBJ2-2; the match to TRBD2 covers 9 bases. The CDR3 length is 17 residues. Looked up from germline, CDR1 is SNHLY and CDR2 is FYNNEI. Losses at the gene ends were 4 bases for V and 0 bases for J; bases not matched to a gene: 6. CDR3: CASSARASGTNTGELFF. CDR3 DNA: TGTGCCAGCAGTGCCCGAGCTAGCGGGACGAACACCGGGGAGCTGTTTTTT.

The chain combines TRBV7-9 with TRBJ1-1; D not resolved. This CDR3 contains 13 residues. Trimming took 5 bases from V and 7 from J, leaving 14 bases between them. CDR1 is SEHNR and CDR2 is FQNEAQ in the germline V gene (reference sequence). CDR3 region: CASSLLEGSEAFF. In DNA form, the CDR3 reads TGTGCCAGCAGCCTACTGGAGGGAAGTGAAGCTTTCTTT.

The chain employs TRBV30 and TRBJ2-7; 11 bases align to TRBD2. V lost 0 bases, J lost 2 bases, and 9 bases stayed unmatched. The CDR3 has 17 amino acids. Germline values: CDR1 GTSNPN, CDR2 SVGIG (reference sequence). The CDR3 bases are TGTGCCTGGAGTGTAACCCCCCTAGCGGGGGGTACCTACGAGCAGTACGTC. This encodes CAWSVTPLAGGTYEQYV.

J is TRBJ2-6 and V is TRBV5-8, with D unclear. This CDR3 is built from 17 residues. Trimming took off 4 bases at V and 0 bases at J, with 14 bases between the two ends. Germline V CDR1 and CDR2: SGHTS, YDEGEE. CDR3 residues: CASSPDGRFSGANVLTF. The CDR3 bases are TGTGCCAGCAGCCCCGACGGACGGTTCTCTGGGGCCAACGTCCTGACTTTC.

The chain combines TRBV5-1 with TRBJ2-7; 7 bases are a match to TRBD1. The junction had 0 bases not matched to a gene; V was cut back by 0 bases and J by 0 bases. The CDR3 sequence is 14 residues long. The germline V gene encodes CDR1 SGHRS and CDR2 YFSETQ. DNA of the CDR3: TGCGCCAGCAGCTTGGGGGACAGCTCCTACGAGCAGTACTTC. Translated, it gives CASSLGDSSYEQYF.

This clone has more than one count but fewer than ten. The chain has TRBV2 and TRBJ1-5, with a weak D call TRBD1 (6 bases). Germline CDR1 is SNHLY and CDR2 is FYNNEI. The CDR3 consists of 15 residues. With 6 bases removed from V and 3 bases from J, the gap between germline ends came to 15 bases. CDR3 region: CASSKRGTDNQPQHF. Here the CDR3 DNA reads TGTGCCAGCAGCAAGAGGGGGACGGACAATCAGCCCCAGCATTTT.

The V and J genes are TRBV4-1 and TRBJ2-3, with unresolved D. The CDR3 totals 11 residues. V shed 6 bases and J shed 4 bases, with 5 bases lying between them. CDR1 and CDR2 from the germline V gene are MGHRA and YSYEKL. In nucleotides, the CDR3 is TGCGCCAGCAGAACATCAGATACGCAGTATTTT. Residues: CASRTSDTQYF.

The chain employs TRBV18 and TRBJ2-7, with 8 bases identical to TRBD1. CDR1 and CDR2 from the germline V gene are KGHSH and LQKENI. The ends lost 0 bases at V and 5 bases at J; junction bases unmatched: 9. This CDR3 contains 16 residues. CDR3 sequence: CASSPPRTGSRNEQYF. Written as DNA, the CDR3 is TGTGCCAGCTCACCACCAAGGACAGGGTCGAGGAACGAGCAGTACTTC.

The chain combines TRBV2 with TRBJ1-3; a weak D match, TRBD1 (5 bases). The V gene lost 7 bases and the J gene lost 0 bases, with 19 bases spanning the gap. Germline CDR1 is SNHLY and CDR2 is FYNNEI. This CDR3 contains 17 residues. The CDR3 is CASNTGLSPSSGNTIYF. For the CDR3, the DNA is TGTGCCAGCAACACGGGGCTTTCCCCAAGCTCTGGAAACACCATATATTTT.

The J gene is TRBJ2-3, the V gene TRBV6-1; D not resolved. V lost 4 bases to trimming and J lost 0 bases, with 5 bases between them. The CDR3 totals 13 residues. The germline V gene has CDR1 MNHNS and CDR2 SASEGT. DNA of the CDR3: TGTGCCAGCAGTGGGCCTAGCACAGATACGCAGTATTTT. Its protein product is CASSGPSTDTQYF.

The chain uses TRBV27 and TRBJ2-7, with D perhaps assigned TRBD1 or TRBD2 (6 bases each). Germline V lookup: CDR1 MNHEY, CDR2 SMNVEV (reference sequence). There are 13 residues in the CDR3. Deletions cut 8 bases from V and 3 bases from J, with 14 bases between. The CDR3 bases are TGTGCCAGCTCCTGGGGGGCGATCTACGAGCAGTACTTC. Translating it yields CASSWGAIYEQYF.

V usage is TRBV6-6 and J usage is TRBJ2-3; no clear D gene. The V end lost 4 bases, the J end lost 2 bases, and 7 bases lay between the germline ends. Germline-derived CDR1 and CDR2 are MNHNY and SVGAGI (reference sequence). This CDR3 contains 13 residues. The CDR3 spells CASSLVSTDTQYF. CDR3 coding DNA: TGTGCCAGCAGTTTGGTTTCCACAGATACGCAGTATTTT.

The chain employs TRBV15 and TRBJ2-7, with TRBD2 as a possible D gene (7 bases). In germline, CDR1 is LNHNV, CDR2 YYDKDF (reference sequence). The CDR3 totals 14 residues. The V gene lost 0 bases and the J gene lost 9 bases, with 15 bases spanning the gap. This chain's CDR3 is CATSREIKGEGQYV. The CDR3 coding sequence is TGTGCCACCAGCAGAGAGATAAAGGGGGAGGGGCAGTACGTC.

This chain links TRBV25-1 with TRBJ1-2; no clear D gene. V was shortened by 6 bases and J by 7 bases, with 12 bases between the two germline ends. This CDR3 is built from 12 residues. Per germline, CDR1 MGHDK and CDR2 SYGVNS. As DNA, the CDR3 is TGTGCCAGCAGCCAAGTAGGGCCTGGCTACACCTTC. It translates to CASSQVGPGYTF.

The V call is TRBV30, the J call TRBJ2-7; unclear D gene. The germline V and J ends were trimmed by 2 bases and 0 bases, with 11 bases remaining between them. This CDR3 has 14 residues. Germline CDR1 GTSNPN, CDR2 SVGIG (reference sequence). The CDR3 sequence: CAWSRISLSYEQYF. The CDR3 DNA reads as TGTGCCTGGAGTCGGATTAGTCTCTCCTACGAGCAGTACTTC.

V usage is TRBV30 and J usage is TRBJ2-5, with 10 bases lining up with TRBD1. The CDR3 has 15 amino acids. The V segment lost 5 bases and the J segment 0 bases; nucleotides outside the gene matches: 6. The germline CDR1 and CDR2 sequences are GTSNPN and SVGIG (reference sequence). The CDR3 bases are TGTGCCTGGGACCGGGACAGGGGCAACCAAGAGACCCAGTACTTC. Protein product: CAWDRDRGNQETQYF.